The next 23 T cell receptor beta chains were all read from a single sample in a study of blood T cell repertoires in COVID-19. TCRdb's table, derived via immunoSEQ multiplex PCR, lists solely in-frame clones and lacks some. The data contain some 320,000 clones, under 90% of them seen just once; the ten biggest clones take up 2.5% to 3.5%. The sample comprised PBMCs or T cells enriched from blood (not recorded which). These receptors all stem from a woman aged 50 to 65 who had been exposed to COVID-19.

About this clone itself: This CDR3 is also generated by other DNA sequences in the sample. The chain carries TRBV19 and TRBJ1-2; 7 positions agree with TRBD1. Germline V gene data show CDR1 as LNHDA and CDR2 as SQIVND (reference sequence). The CDR3 consists of 15 residues. With 5 bases clipped from V and 2 bases from J, the junction kept 8 bases outside the gene matches. CDR3 protein: CASSPRDRGNYGYTF. The CDR3 nucleotides are TGTGCCAGTAGTCCACGGGACAGAGGCAACTATGGCTACACCTTC.

The chain has TRBV3-1 (or the pseudogene TRBV3-2) and TRBJ2-1; 12 bases align to TRBD2. Germline V gene sequence: CDR1 LGHDT, CDR2 YNNKEL (reference sequence). The CDR3 totals 14 residues. The junction had 7 bases not matched to a gene; V was cut back by 5 bases and J by 11 bases. CDR3 in amino acids: CASSSSTSGGKQFF. The CDR3 region has the DNA TGTGCCAGCAGCTCGTCGACTAGCGGGGGCAAGCAGTTCTTC.

The genes are TRBV18 and TRBJ1-5, with D possibly being TRBD1 (6 bases). With 0 bases removed from V and 15 bases from J, the gap between germline ends came to 15 bases. The CDR3 is 13 residues long. Germline CDR1 KGHSH, CDR2 LQKENI. The CDR3 nucleotides are TGTGCCAGCTCACCACCAGGGGGGGGCCAGTGGCATTTT. Its protein product is CASSPPGGGQWHF.

The CDR3 nucleotides are TGCGCCAGCAGCTTGGTAGTGAACCTGGGCACAGATACGCAGTATTTT. Amino acid sequence: CASSLVVNLGTDTQYF. The chain links TRBV5-1 to TRBJ2-3; the D is unclear. The germline CDR1 and CDR2 sequences are SGHRS and YFSETQ. V dropped 0 bases and J dropped 1 base, with 12 bases sitting between them. The CDR3 sequence is 16 residues long.

The V and J genes are TRBV4-1 and TRBJ1-6; D remains ambiguous. V was pared by 1 base and J by 11 bases, with 18 bases between. Germline V gene sequence: CDR1 MGHRA, CDR2 YSYEKL. CDR3 length: 16 amino acids. The CDR3 protein is CASSQVGGLQIPPLHF. For the CDR3, the DNA is TGCGCCAGCAGCCAAGTTGGTGGGCTGCAGATTCCACCCCTCCACTTT.

V and J are TRBV28 and TRBJ2-7; TRBD1 might be the D (5 bases). The V and J ends lost 7 bases and 6 bases respectively, with 16 bases between them. The CDR3 covers 13 residues. CDR1 and CDR2 (germline): MDHEN, SYDVKM. As DNA, the CDR3 is TGTGCCAGCAAAGACCAGGGCCTGGGCGAGCAGTACTTC. It encodes CASKDQGLGEQYF. Looking up the rest from reference TRBV28 and TRBJ2-7 gives the full variable domain: DVKVTQSSRYLVKRTGEKVFLECVQDMDHENMFWYRQDPGLGLRLIYFSYDVKMKEKGDIPEGYSVSREKKERFSLILESASTNQTSMYLCASKDQGLGEQYFGPGTRLTVT.

The chain links TRBV5-4 to TRBJ1-1; 7 bases line up with TRBD1. The trim removed 3 bases at V and 6 bases at J, leaving 8 bases unmatched. Germline V gene sequence: CDR1 SGHNT, CDR2 YYREEE (reference sequence). CDR3 length equals 14 residues. Written as DNA, the CDR3 is TGTGCCAGCAGCTACGACAGGGTATGGCCTGAAGCTTTCTTT. It is translated as CASSYDRVWPEAFF.

This chain links TRBV6-2 or TRBV6-3 with TRBJ1-1, with D tentatively TRBD1 (6 bases). This CDR3 region has 15 residues. With 2 bases removed from V and 6 bases from J, the gap between germline ends came to 16 bases. Germline V gene sequence: CDR1 MNHEY, CDR2 SVGEGT. Here the CDR3 DNA reads TGTGCCAGCAGTTACGGGGTACAGGGACGGGCTGAAGCTTTCTTT. As protein: CASSYGVQGRAEAFF.

The chain joins TRBV5-4 to TRBJ1-5; D unresolved. Per the germline V gene, CDR1 is SGHNT and CDR2 is YYREEE (reference sequence). Trimming stripped 0 bases from V and 6 bases from J, with 7 bases between. CDR3 length: 13 amino acids. The CDR3 here is CASSLDPGQPQHF. CDR3 coding DNA: TGTGCCAGCAGCTTGGACCCAGGTCAGCCCCAGCATTTT.

The V gene is TRBV3-1 (or the pseudogene TRBV3-2), the J gene TRBJ1-3; no definite D call. Deletions cut 7 bases from V and 0 bases from J, with 10 bases between. Looked up from germline, CDR1 is LGHDT and CDR2 is YNNKEL (reference sequence). The CDR3 has 14 residues. The CDR3 sequence: CASKHGGSGNTIYF. As DNA, the CDR3 is TGTGCCAGCAAGCACGGTGGCTCTGGAAACACCATATATTTT.

V is TRBV3-1 (or the pseudogene TRBV3-2) and J is TRBJ1-6; D is unclear. The CDR3 is 13 residues long. Per germline, CDR1 LGHDT and CDR2 YNNKEL (reference sequence). V was clipped by 0 bases and J by 10 bases, with 7 bases between them. CDR3 in amino acids: CASSQDVRSPLHF. The CDR3 bases are TGTGCCAGCAGCCAAGATGTTCGGTCACCCCTCCACTTT.

This chain joins TRBV19 and TRBJ2-4; 7 bases agree with TRBD1. With 6 bases clipped from V and 7 bases from J, the junction kept 9 bases outside the gene matches. This CDR3 spans 14 amino acids. Germline CDR1 and CDR2: LNHDA and SQIVND (reference sequence). The CDR3 protein is CASRTEGASNIQYF. The CDR3 region has the DNA TGTGCCAGTAGGACCGAGGGGGCATCTAACATTCAGTACTTC.

The CDR3 region is CASSMRLARDEQFF. CDR3 DNA sequence: TGTGCCAGTAGTATGAGGCTAGCGCGTGATGAGCAGTTCTTC. V gene TRBV19 combines with J gene TRBJ2-1, with a weak D call TRBD2 (6 bases). The V end was cut by 3 bases, the J end by 8 bases, with 14 bases between. This CDR3 has 14 residues. Per germline, CDR1 LNHDA and CDR2 SQIVND (reference sequence).

V usage is TRBV2 and J usage is TRBJ2-1, with D maybe TRBD1 (6 bases). V dropped 4 bases and J dropped 2 bases, with 9 bases sitting between them. The CDR3 loop spans 14 amino acids. Germline values: CDR1 SNHLY, CDR2 FYNNEI. The CDR3 region is CASSVRDTYNEQFF. CDR3 sequence (DNA): TGTGCCAGCAGTGTACGGGACACCTACAATGAGCAGTTCTTC.

This rearrangement joins TRBV7-2 to TRBJ1-2; 7 positions match TRBD1. Germline values: CDR1 SGHTA, CDR2 FQGNSA. V lost 0 bases and J lost 0; bases outside the gene matches: 1. The CDR3 runs 15 residues. In DNA form, the CDR3 reads TGTGCCAGCAGCTTAGCCGGGACAGCTAACTATGGCTACACCTTC. Translated: CASSLAGTANYGYTF.

The chain recombines TRBV29-1 with TRBJ1-1, with D possibly matching TRBD1 (5 bases). CDR3 length equals 14 residues. From germline, CDR1 is SQVTM and CDR2 ANQGSEA. V lost 4 bases, J lost 2 bases, and 14 bases lay in between. The CDR3 sequence is CSVVGTGPNTEAFF. The CDR3 coding sequence is TGCAGCGTTGTAGGAACAGGCCCAAACACTGAAGCTTTCTTT.

This chain uses TRBV19 with TRBJ1-5; D possibly corresponds to TRBD1 (6 bases). This CDR3 contains 16 residues. V was shortened by 6 bases and J by 0 bases, with 15 bases between the two germline ends. Germline V gene sequence: CDR1 LNHDA, CDR2 SQIVND (reference sequence). The CDR3 sequence is CASSPLSGDSNQPQHF. CDR3 DNA sequence: TGTGCCAGTAGCCCCCTATCAGGGGATAGCAATCAGCCCCAGCATTTT.

This sequence joins TRBV19 and TRBJ2-6; D uncertain. CDR3 length: 13 amino acids. Germline V gene lookup returns CDR1 LNHDA and CDR2 SQIVND (reference sequence). V was trimmed by 7 bases and J by 0 bases, leaving 4 bases between them. CDR3 protein: CASIDSGANVLTF. DNA for the CDR3: TGTGCCAGTATAGACTCTGGGGCCAACGTCCTGACTTTC.

The chain carries TRBV3-1 (or the pseudogene TRBV3-2) and TRBJ1-5; possibly TRBD1 for D (6 bases). This CDR3 region has 15 residues. V was clipped by 0 bases and J by 6 bases, with 12 bases between them. CDR1 is LGHDT and CDR2 is YNNKEL in the germline V gene (reference sequence). The CDR3 region is CASSQDIRGRQPQHF. The CDR3 region has the DNA TGTGCCAGCAGCCAAGATATCAGGGGACGTCAGCCCCAGCATTTT.

The chain carries TRBV11-3 and TRBJ2-2, with D unclear. Germline V gives CDR1 SGHNT, CDR2 YENEEA. The CDR3 is 12 amino acids. Trimming took 3 bases from V and 6 from J, leaving 5 bases between them. As DNA, the CDR3 is TGTGCCAGCAGCTTCAGGTCCGGGGAGCTGTTTTTT. This sequence encodes CASSFRSGELFF.

This clone was recorded only once. V gene TRBV10-3 combines with J gene TRBJ1-1; 9 nucleotides agree with TRBD1. With V trimmed by 4 bases and J by 1 base, 4 bases remained unmatched. The length of the CDR3 is 15 residues. The germline V gene encodes CDR1 ENHRY and CDR2 SYGVKD. CDR3 loop: CAISGDRGSNTEAFF. The CDR3 DNA reads TGTGCCATCAGTGGTGACAGGGGGTCGAACACTGAAGCTTTCTTT.

V and J are TRBV21-1 and TRBJ1-3; the D segment call TRBD1 is taken from the table without a DNA check. TRBV21-1 is a pseudogene locus. The CDR3 has 17 residues. CDR3 bases: TGTGCCAGCAGCACCCCGGAAACAGGGAGACCTGGAAACACCATATATTTT. It yields the protein CASSTPETGRPGNTIYF.

This chain joins TRBV5-4 and TRBJ2-2, with unresolved D. Germline CDR1 is SGHNT and CDR2 is YYREEE (reference sequence). The CDR3 spans 15 residues. The V end lost 0 bases, the J end lost 1 base, and 7 bases lay between the germline ends. The CDR3 region is CASSLDRQNTGELFF. In nucleotides, the CDR3 is TGTGCCAGCAGCTTGGACAGACAGAACACCGGGGAGCTGTTTTTT. Looking up the rest from reference TRBV5-4 and TRBJ2-2 gives the full variable domain: ETGVTQSPTHLIKTRGQQVTLRCSSQSGHNTVSWYQQALGQGPQFIFQYYREEENGRGNFPPRFSGLQFPNYSSELNVNALELDDSALYLCASSLDRQNTGELFFGEGSRLTVL.